Listed here are 18 T cell receptor beta chains from one sample, sequenced in a study of blood T cell repertoires in COVID-19. Profiled with immunoSEQ multiplex PCR; TCRdb holds only in-frame clones, not every one. The sample consists of more than 85,000 clones, 90% to 95% of them appearing once. Material for sequencing was peripheral blood. These TCRs come from a man aged 55 to 69 with acute or convalescent COVID-19.

The chain couples TRBV19 to TRBJ1-2; possible D gene TRBD1, 6 bases. Germline V CDR1 and CDR2: LNHDA, SQIVND (reference sequence). V gave up 6 bases and J gave up 7 bases, with 15 bases separating them. The CDR3 is 13 residues long. CDR3 region: CASRPTGPGGYTF. The CDR3 DNA reads TGTGCCAGTAGACCGACAGGACCCGGTGGCTACACCTTC.

The chain employs TRBV20-1 and TRBJ1-1; no reliable D call. The V end was cut by 3 bases, the J end by 6 bases, with 8 bases between. From germline, CDR1 is DFQATT and CDR2 SNEGSKA (reference sequence). CDR3 length equals 11 residues. The CDR3 region is CSARRAAEAFF. CDR3 nucleotides: TGCAGTGCTAGGAGGGCAGCTGAAGCTTTCTTT.

Comment on this clone: At one end, the junction sequence differs from germline, possibly due to a read error. The chain has TRBV2 and TRBJ1-2; D perhaps matches TRBD1 (5 bases). The CDR3 spans 10 residues. The germline V gene has CDR1 SNHLY and CDR2 FYNNEI. The CDR3 loop reads CASGALDTPF. The CDR3 DNA reads TGTGCCAGCGGAGCTTTGGACACCCCCTTC.

This clone was seen once. The chain has TRBV19 and TRBJ2-1, with D possibly matching TRBD2 (5 bases). The germline CDR1 and CDR2 sequences are LNHDA and SQIVND (reference sequence). This CDR3 spans 19 amino acids. V was shortened by 5 bases and J by 2 bases, with 25 bases between the two germline ends. The CDR3 DNA sequence: TGTGCCAGTAGTCGGTACGGGGAGCGCCCGACATTGACCTACAATGAGCAGTTCTTC. Its protein is CASSRYGERPTLTYNEQFF.

The chain has TRBV10-2 and TRBJ2-1; 13 positions agree with TRBD2. Per germline, CDR1 WSHSY and CDR2 SAAADI. J lost 6 bases, V lost 3 bases, and 5 bases had no gene match. This CDR3 spans 16 amino acids. The DNA for the CDR3 is TGCGCCAGCAGTGACCCGGGACTAGCGGGATCCAATGAGCAGTTCTTC. Residues: CASSDPGLAGSNEQFF.

In nucleotides, the CDR3 is TGCGCCAGCAGTGCTCGGTTGCCGGATACGCAGTATTTT. It is translated as CASSARLPDTQYF. The chain carries TRBV10-1 and TRBJ2-3; unclear D gene. The V gene's germline CDR1 is WNHNN and CDR2 SYGVQD (reference sequence). Trimming took off 4 bases at V and 6 bases at J, with 11 bases between the two ends. The CDR3 is made up of 13 amino acids.

The rearrangement links TRBV5-5 to TRBJ1-1; TRBD1 might be the D (6 bases). V lost 4 bases to trimming and J lost 4 bases, with 8 bases between them. This CDR3 has 12 residues. The germline gives CDR1 SGHKS, CDR2 YYEKEE (reference sequence). The CDR3 nucleotides read TGTGCCAGCAGCATAGGGGGCACTGAAGCTTTCTTT. This encodes CASSIGGTEAFF.

The V call is TRBV7-6, the J call TRBJ2-6, with D perhaps matching TRBD1 (6 bases). The CDR3 spans 17 residues. Germline values: CDR1 SGHVS, CDR2 FNYEAQ. V shed 4 bases and J shed 2 bases, with 15 bases lying between them. CDR3 nucleotides: TGTGCCAGCAGCTCCGGGACATTGAAGGCTGGGGCCAACGTCCTGACTTTC. This translates into CASSSGTLKAGANVLTF.

The chain carries TRBV24-1 and TRBJ1-1; 8 bases line up with TRBD1. The CDR3 loop spans 13 amino acids. In germline, CDR1 is KGHDR, CDR2 SFDVKD. V gave up 4 bases and J gave up 8 bases; unmatched junction bases: 5. CDR3 protein: CATSDFGQGEAFF. CDR3 nucleotides: TGTGCCACCAGTGACTTCGGACAGGGAGAAGCTTTCTTT.

The chain has TRBV5-1 and TRBJ2-1, with D tentatively TRBD2 (6 bases). CDR1 is SGHRS and CDR2 is YFSETQ in the germline V gene. V shed 1 base and J shed 5 bases, with 10 bases lying between them. The CDR3 runs 14 residues. In DNA form, the CDR3 reads TGCGCCAGCAGCTTGCAGGCGGGAAACAATGAGCAGTTCTTC. The encoded protein is CASSLQAGNNEQFF. Full variable domain (outside the CDR3, taken from reference TRBV5-1 and TRBJ2-1): KAGVTQTPRYLIKTRGQQVTLSCSPISGHRSVSWYQQTPGQGLQFLFEYFSETQRNKGNFPGRFSGRQFSNSRSEMNVSTLELGDSALYLCASSLQAGNNEQFFGPGTRLTVL.

This chain uses TRBV6-5 with TRBJ2-3; 7 bases line up with TRBD1. Germline CDR1 MNHEY, CDR2 SVGAGI. The junction had 8 bases not matched to a gene; V was cut back by 4 bases and J by 1 base. The CDR3 runs to 16 residues. Here the CDR3 DNA reads TGTGCCAGCAGTTCCCGAGACAGGGCAGGCACAGATACGCAGTATTTT. As protein: CASSSRDRAGTDTQYF.

In its sample, this clone was seen once. The V call is TRBV7-9, the J call TRBJ1-1; D is ambiguous. CDR1 SEHNR and CDR2 FQNEAQ come from the germline V gene (reference sequence). The V and J ends lost 1 base and 11 bases respectively, with 14 bases between them. The CDR3 consists of 13 residues. The DNA of the CDR3 is TGTGCCAGCAGCTTAGGAACCGCCCAGTCGGCTTTCTTT. Its protein product is CASSLGTAQSAFF.

V gene TRBV10-3 combines with J gene TRBJ2-5; the D gene is possibly TRBD1 (6 bases). The CDR3 contains 14 residues. CDR1 is ENHRY, CDR2 SYGVKD, per germline. Between the trimmed V and J ends, which lost 3 bases and 4 bases, there was a span of 12 bases. CDR3 in amino acids: CAISDWVGAETQYF. CDR3 nucleotides: TGTGCCATCAGTGATTGGGTGGGGGCAGAGACCCAGTACTTC.

V and J are TRBV18 and TRBJ2-5, with 7 bases matching TRBD2. V was pared by 1 base and J by 4 bases, with 6 bases of the junction left unmatched. This CDR3 comprises 15 residues. Germline assignment: CDR1 KGHSH and CDR2 LQKENI. Here the CDR3 reads CASSPQREAGETQYF. The CDR3 nucleotides are TGTGCCAGCTCACCACAGCGGGAAGCGGGAGAGACCCAGTACTTC. Full variable domain (remainder filled in from reference TRBV18 and TRBJ2-5): NAGVMQNPRHLVRRRGQEARLRCSPMKGHSHVYWYRQLPEEGLKFMVYLQKENIIDESGMPKERFSAEFPKEGPSILRIQQVVRGDSAAYFCASSPQREAGETQYFGPGTRLLVL.

The chain links TRBV5-3 to TRBJ2-7; 7 bases line up with TRBD1. TRBV5-3 is an open reading frame, and its role is uncertain. The CDR3 covers 16 residues. The V gene end was trimmed by 7 bases and the J gene end by 3 bases; junction bases not matched to a gene: 16. The CDR3 DNA reads as TGTGCCAGAGGACCACCGACAGGGATCCCCATCTACGAGCAGTACGTC. Amino acid sequence: CARGPPTGIPIYEQYV.

The chain couples TRBV28 to TRBJ2-1; 7 bases match TRBD2. The V gene's germline CDR1 is MDHEN and CDR2 SYDVKM. V shed 6 bases, J shed 7 bases, and the junction held 18 bases outside the gene matches. This CDR3 is built from 17 residues. The CDR3 nucleotides read TGTGCCAGCAGACACTCCCTACGGGCGGGAGTATGGAATGAGCAGTTCTTC. Amino acid sequence: CASRHSLRAGVWNEQFF.

This chain uses TRBV9 with TRBJ2-1; D is perhaps TRBD2 (5 bases). V lost 3 bases and J 0 bases, leaving 13 bases between the germline ends. The CDR3 covers 16 residues. Germline CDR1 is SGDLS and CDR2 is YYNGEE. The chain's CDR3 is CASSGIALSSYNEQFF. The DNA for the CDR3 is TGTGCCAGCAGCGGGATAGCGCTGAGCTCCTACAATGAGCAGTTCTTC.

The chain uses TRBV25-1 and TRBJ2-1; a weak D match, TRBD2 (5 bases). This CDR3 region has 14 residues. CDR1 is MGHDK and CDR2 is SYGVNS in the germline V gene. The V end lost 1 base, the J end lost 10 bases, and 14 bases lay between the germline ends. In nucleotides, the CDR3 is TGTGCCAGCAGTGAATTCGGTAAAGGAGGAGAGCAGTTCTTC. Amino acid sequence: CASSEFGKGGEQFF.